This T cell receptor (beta chain) stems from a study of blood T cell repertoires in COVID-19. Profiled with immunoSEQ multiplex PCR; TCRdb holds only in-frame clones, not every one. Altogether hundreds of thousands of clones are present, around 90% being singletons, with the ten largest covering around 6.9%. Per germline, CDR1 SGHAT and CDR2 FQNNGV. The CDR3 loop spans 12 amino acids. The germline V and J ends were trimmed by 5 bases and 5 bases, with 7 bases remaining between them. This receptor was identified in a man between 60 and 70 years old who had recovered from COVID-19. Sequencing was performed on peripheral blood. V gene TRBV11-2 combines with J gene TRBJ2-1; maybe TRBD2 (5 bases). This CDR3 reads CASSAGHNEQFF. CDR3 sequence (DNA): TGTGCCAGCAGCGCGGGCCACAATGAGCAGTTCTTC.